This T cell receptor (beta chain) is drawn from a study of blood T cells in healthy people across ages. Study-level points and caveats: Without sorted subsets, naive and antigen-experienced compartments could not be conclusively compared. It was the long-lived donors that had more naive CD4+ cells and higher diversity than aged donors. Estimates drawn from one million T cells were deemed to understate diversity.

Concerning this clonotype itself: The antigen is undetermined.

A second PCR of roughly 7 to 11 cycles used a sample-barcoded 5' primer and a J-beta primer mix. MiXCR, run by TCRdb on the 5' RACE reads, gives a single entry per CDR3 protein. The repertoire holds approximately 780,000 distinct CDR3 sequences, with roughly 24% as singletons. In germline, CDR1 is SGHDN, CDR2 FVKESK. J was trimmed by 5 bases and V by 1 base; bases with no gene match: 14. This CDR3 contains 17 residues. The same sample was also studied in work on T cells of mothers and their children.

The specimen sequenced was blood. This TCR derives from a boy aged 10-17 years in good health. This sequence joins TRBV14 and TRBJ2-7; 7 positions agree with TRBD2. In DNA form, the CDR3 reads TGTGCCAGCAGCCAAGTGAATCTAGGACTAGTAAGCCACGAGCAGTACTTC. Its translation is CASSQVNLGLVSHEQYF.